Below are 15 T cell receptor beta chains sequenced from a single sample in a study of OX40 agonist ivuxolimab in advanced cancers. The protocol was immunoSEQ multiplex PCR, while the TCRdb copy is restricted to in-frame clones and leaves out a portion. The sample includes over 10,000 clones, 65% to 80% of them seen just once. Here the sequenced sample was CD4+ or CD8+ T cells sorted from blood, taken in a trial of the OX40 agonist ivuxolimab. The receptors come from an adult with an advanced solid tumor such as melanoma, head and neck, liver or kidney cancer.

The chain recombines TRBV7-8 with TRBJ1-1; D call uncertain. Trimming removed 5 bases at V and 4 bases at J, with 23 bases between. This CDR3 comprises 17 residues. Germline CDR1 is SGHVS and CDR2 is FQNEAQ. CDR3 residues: CASSREDWAQWGTEAFF. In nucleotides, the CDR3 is TGTGCCAGCAGCAGAGAGGACTGGGCACAATGGGGCACTGAAGCTTTCTTT.

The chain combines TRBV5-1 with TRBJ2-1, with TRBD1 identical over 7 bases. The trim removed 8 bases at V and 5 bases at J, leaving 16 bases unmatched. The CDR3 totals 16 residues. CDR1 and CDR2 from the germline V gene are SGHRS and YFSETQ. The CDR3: CARKRTRQGLDNEQFF. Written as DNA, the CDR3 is TGCGCCAGGAAGCGGACACGACAGGGTTTAGACAATGAGCAGTTCTTC.

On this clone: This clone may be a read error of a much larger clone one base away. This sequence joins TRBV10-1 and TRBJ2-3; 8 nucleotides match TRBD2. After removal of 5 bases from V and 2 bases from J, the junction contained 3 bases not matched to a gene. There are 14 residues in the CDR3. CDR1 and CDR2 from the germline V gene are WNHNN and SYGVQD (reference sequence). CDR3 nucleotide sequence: TGCGCCAGCAGTCCGCGGGAGGACACAGATACGCAGTATTTT. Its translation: CASSPREDTDTQYF.

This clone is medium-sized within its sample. CDR3 DNA: TGTGCCAGCAGTCCCATATCAACAGAGAACACTGAAGCTTTCTTT. It specifies CASSPISTENTEAFF. The rearrangement joins TRBV28 to TRBJ1-1; no definite D call. Germline V gene lookup returns CDR1 MDHEN and CDR2 SYDVKM. This CDR3 is built from 15 residues. V lost 5 bases and J 1 base, leaving 14 bases between the germline ends.

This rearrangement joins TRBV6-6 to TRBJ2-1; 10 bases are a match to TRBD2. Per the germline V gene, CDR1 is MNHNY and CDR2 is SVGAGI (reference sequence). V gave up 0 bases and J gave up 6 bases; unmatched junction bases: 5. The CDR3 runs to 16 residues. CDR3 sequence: CASSYSAGGPINEQFF. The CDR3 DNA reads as TGTGCCAGCAGTTACTCAGCGGGAGGGCCGATCAATGAGCAGTTCTTC.

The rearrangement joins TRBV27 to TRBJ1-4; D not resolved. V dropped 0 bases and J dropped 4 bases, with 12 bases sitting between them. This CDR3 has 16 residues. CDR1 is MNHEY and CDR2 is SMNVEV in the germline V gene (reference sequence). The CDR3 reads CASSLSPAALNEKLFF. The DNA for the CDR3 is TGTGCCAGCAGTTTATCGCCCGCGGCCCTTAATGAAAAACTGTTTTTT.

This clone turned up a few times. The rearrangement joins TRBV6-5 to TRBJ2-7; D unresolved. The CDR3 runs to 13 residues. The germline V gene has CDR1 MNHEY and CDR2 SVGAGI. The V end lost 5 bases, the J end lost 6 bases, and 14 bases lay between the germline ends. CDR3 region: CASSNPPYGEQYF. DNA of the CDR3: TGTGCCAGCAGTAACCCTCCGTACGGCGAGCAGTACTTC.

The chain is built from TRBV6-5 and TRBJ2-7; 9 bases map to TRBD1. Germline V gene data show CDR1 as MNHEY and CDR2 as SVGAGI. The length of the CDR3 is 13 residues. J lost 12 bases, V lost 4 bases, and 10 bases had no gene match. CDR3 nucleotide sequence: TGTGCCAGCAGTTTTCACAGGGGGCAAGGAGCGTACTTC. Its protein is CASSFHRGQGAYF.

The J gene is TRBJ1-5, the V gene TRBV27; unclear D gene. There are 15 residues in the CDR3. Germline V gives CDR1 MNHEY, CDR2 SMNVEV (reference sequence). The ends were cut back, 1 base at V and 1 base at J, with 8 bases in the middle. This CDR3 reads CASSLFASSNQPQHF. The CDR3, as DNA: TGTGCCAGCAGTTTATTTGCCAGCAGCAATCAGCCCCAGCATTTT.

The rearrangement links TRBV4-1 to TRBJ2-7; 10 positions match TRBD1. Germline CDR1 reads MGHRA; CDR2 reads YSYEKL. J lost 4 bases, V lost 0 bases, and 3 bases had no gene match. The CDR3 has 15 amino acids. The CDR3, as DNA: TGCGCCAGCAGCCAAGATTGGGACAGGGGATACGAGCAGTACTTC. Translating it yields CASSQDWDRGYEQYF.

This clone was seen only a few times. The CDR3 DNA reads TGTGCCAGCAGTGAAGGTTGGGGCACCGGGGAGCTGTTTTTT. It codes for CASSEGWGTGELFF. The chain uses TRBV6-1 and TRBJ2-2; D unresolved. This CDR3 region has 14 residues. The V end lost 1 base, the J end lost 4 bases, and 7 bases lay between the germline ends. CDR1 and CDR2 (germline): MNHNS, SASEGT.

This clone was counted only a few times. The CDR3 spells CASSESMEWGGYTF. The CDR3 region has the DNA TGTGCCAGCAGTGAATCGATGGAATGGGGTGGCTACACCTTC. This chain links TRBV25-1 with TRBJ1-2; D remains ambiguous. Trimming took 1 base from V and 7 from J, leaving 13 bases between them. CDR1 is MGHDK and CDR2 is SYGVNS in the germline V gene. CDR3 length equals 14 residues.

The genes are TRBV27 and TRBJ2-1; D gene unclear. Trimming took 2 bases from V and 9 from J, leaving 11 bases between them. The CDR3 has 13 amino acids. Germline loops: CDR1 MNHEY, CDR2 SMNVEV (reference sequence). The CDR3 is CASSLVFRSEQFF. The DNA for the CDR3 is TGTGCCAGCAGTTTAGTTTTTCGTAGTGAGCAGTTCTTC.

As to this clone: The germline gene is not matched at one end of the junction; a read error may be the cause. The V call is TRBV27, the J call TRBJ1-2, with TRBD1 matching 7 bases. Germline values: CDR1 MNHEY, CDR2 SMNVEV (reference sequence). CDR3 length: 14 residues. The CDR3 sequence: CASSLSGQTYGYTF. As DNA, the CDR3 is TGTGCCAGCAGTCTATCGGGACAGACTTATGGCTACACCTTC.

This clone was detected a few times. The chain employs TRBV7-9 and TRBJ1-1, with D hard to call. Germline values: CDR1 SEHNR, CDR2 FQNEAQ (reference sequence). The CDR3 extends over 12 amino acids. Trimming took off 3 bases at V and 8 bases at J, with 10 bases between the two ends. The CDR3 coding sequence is TGTGCCAGCAGCTTTGTGCTTTCCGAAGCTTTCTTT. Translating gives CASSFVLSEAFF.